The rows below give T cell receptor beta chains drawn from one sample of a study of shared clonotypes between healthy human individuals. TCRdb's copy holds only in-frame clones and misses some; the assay was immunoSEQ multiplex PCR. The sample records about 2.1 million clones, 93% being singletons. Sequencing input: naive CD8+ T cells from PBMCs. The receptor source for this set is a man younger than 30 in good health. Some clones in this sample may be carry-over from other donors' samples. The CDR3 runs from the conserved cysteine through the conserved F or W.

v_gene	j_gene	CDR3aa
TRBV27	TRBJ2-7	CASSREPGTSVYEQYF
TRBV5-4	TRBJ2-7	CASSFDLGIYGNF
TRBV19	TRBJ1-5	CASTLGGDQPQHF
TRBV28	TRBJ1-4	CASSFFAGGSEKLFF
TRBV6-1	TRBJ2-2	CASSALTGRAGELFF
TRBV4-3	TRBJ2-3	CASSQEVTGGGEDTQYF
TRBV7-9	TRBJ2-1	CASSSTMSRDRQFF
TRBV27	TRBJ2-7	CASSFGRAWDEQYF
TRBV28	TRBJ1-2	CASWRGGSGYTF
TRBV29-1	TRBJ2-7	CSVVGASGLSGTEQYF
TRBV27	TRBJ2-3	CASTSPSDTQYF
TRBV2	TRBJ2-3	CASSGWGDSSTDTQYF
TRBV7-9	-	CASSPLPGQGAYEQYF
TRBV27	TRBJ2-1	CASRLRTGGNEQFF
TRBV28	TRBJ2-5	CASSRPTGEETQYF
TRBV28	TRBJ2-5	CASSLRGRGETQYF
TRBV5-1	TRBJ2-5	CASSSDLVLRGPQETQYF
TRBV7-9	TRBJ1-1	CASRMTENTEAFF
TRBV9	TRBJ2-7	CASSEWDSSYEQYF
TRBV27	TRBJ1-5	CASTTRGQGNSNQPQHF
TRBV7-9	TRBJ2-1	CASSLKASGRAANEQFF
TRBV5-1	TRBJ2-2	CASSLPQTGPGELFF
TRBV5-1	TRBJ2-1	CASSLRTSGYQFSGSYNEQFF
TRBV7-9	TRBJ2-3	CASSPRDGRLGGTDTQYF
TRBV11-2	TRBJ2-7	CASSLPSLSYEQYF
TRBV4-1	TRBJ2-7	CASSHFGQGGYEQYF
TRBV6-1	TRBJ2-1	CASSEWQGSYNEQFF
TRBV6-1	TRBJ2-2	CASSELALSGELFF
TRBV12-5	TRBJ2-5	CASGWGGYDSEETQYF
TRBV4-1	TRBJ2-1	CASSHGPLGNEQFF
TRBV5-1	TRBJ1-1	CASNLGTEAFF
TRBV7-9	TRBJ2-3	CASSFGVSGQVTDTQYF
TRBV7-9	TRBJ2-7	CASSKDAYEQYF
TRBV19	TRBJ2-5	CASSKGLRETQYF
TRBV5-1	TRBJ1-1	CASSLTWTANTEAFF
TRBV5-5	TRBJ1-1	CASRLRQTANTEAFF
TRBV11-2	TRBJ1-1	CASRLGGPNTEAFF
TRBV9	TRBJ2-1	CASSPWGADTSYNEQFF
TRBV25-1	TRBJ2-1	CASSPMGEYGEQFF
TRBV13	TRBJ2-7	CASSLLGGEIEQYF
TRBV5-1	TRBJ2-7	CASSSGLGDYEQYF
TRBV18	TRBJ2-7	CASSPATADYEQYF
TRBV5-4	TRBJ2-1	CASSLGTSGSPAYNEQFF
TRBV11-2	TRBJ1-2	CASSFPGLLYGYTF
TRBV7-3	TRBJ2-1	CASSLSGGLAGSSYNEQFF
TRBV4-3	TRBJ2-1	CASSRNPTSGSSYNEQFF
TRBV7-9	TRBJ2-7	CASSLGGRKYEQYF